This TCR beta chain is drawn from a study of CD8+CD57+ T cells in acquired aplastic anemia. For the study at large: Sorted cells (CD4+ and CD8+) yielded DNA amounts that averaged about 2.9 ug.

This clonotype has only a few counts. Its antigen is as yet unknown. The study profiled TCR beta VDJ and CDR3 using genomic DNA as template. TCRdb redid the calling of the reads with MiXCR, one entry per CDR3 protein. This table holds around 200,000 distinct CDR3 sequences, less than 75% found once. The patients chosen for sequencing had shown expansion of CD8+CD57+ cells (detected by flow cytometry). Study results and limitations: CD8+ Simpson's diversity showed no significant patient-control difference. Patients and controls were found to share twenty-nine CD8+ CDR3 sequences.

From germline, CDR1 is SGHTA and CDR2 FQGNSA. CDR3 length equals 14 residues. The V and J ends lost 6 bases and 4 bases, in that order; junction bases with no gene match: 9. The sequence was obtained from a human donor with aplastic anemia. Source material: sorted CD4+, CD8+, or CD8+CD57+ T cells (not recorded which) from PBMCs. The V gene is TRBV7-2, the J gene TRBJ2-7; the match to TRBD2 covers 7 bases. Here the CDR3 DNA reads TGTGCCAGCAGTCGGGACTATCTGAGATACGAGCAGTACTTC. The encoded protein is CASSRDYLRYEQYF.